The subject of this entry is one T cell receptor beta chain. V lost 0 bases and J 5 bases, leaving 15 bases between the germline ends. Germline V gives CDR1 SGHRS, CDR2 YFSETQ. This CDR3 region has 16 residues. Original methodology: It was from reference gene primer amplification that nucleated cell counts were estimated. TCRdb keeps only in-frame clones here, not all; method: immunoSEQ multiplex PCR. V and J calls and clone size follow that table, whereas D and trimming were derived from the DNA. Found here are under 300,000 clones, roughly 88% of them singletons; the top ten hold 11%. This sample is drawn from a study of blood T cell repertoires in COVID-19. Study background: Specimens from acute and convalescent COVID-19 originated in the United States, Italy and Spain. Sample material is recorded as cDNA or gDNA derived from T cells, B-cell-depleted T cells, or PBMCs.

The TCR originated in a woman in her 70s with acute or convalescent COVID-19. The specimen sequenced was peripheral blood. The chain couples TRBV5-1 to TRBJ1-3; D remains unclear. The CDR3, as DNA: TGCGCCAGCAGCTTGGGCGACAAGCCTGGGCGAAACACCATATATTTT. Translated: CASSLGDKPGRNTIYF.